The clone carrying this T cell receptor beta chain was counted between two and nine times. Antigen unknown. The sample is drawn from a study of blood T cells in healthy people across ages. Findings and limits, study-wide: Donors of long life had a larger count of naive CD4+ cells and greater diversity than aged donors.

Together with a sample-barcoded 5' primer, a J-beta primer mix was included in a second PCR lasting 7 to 11 cycles. MiXCR, applied by TCRdb to the 5' RACE reads, yields one record per CDR3 protein. The sample has approximately 960,000 distinct CDR3 sequences; almost 30% are singletons. Germline V lookup: CDR1 MDHEN, CDR2 SYDVKM. The germline V and J ends were trimmed by 2 bases and 5 bases, with 16 bases remaining between them. There are 15 residues in the CDR3. A further study also used this sample, focusing on T cells of mothers and their children. As that report states: The people who donated were a few healthy Caucasian mothers and their six children.

Sequenced material: blood. The receptor's source is a woman aged 40 to 50 in good health. The chain employs TRBV28 and TRBJ2-7; TRBD2 is a possible D gene (5 bases). CDR3: CASSLEGTSSDEQYF. The CDR3 bases are TGTGCCAGCAGTTTAGAGGGAACGAGTTCGGACGAGCAGTACTTC.